This is a list of T cell receptor beta chains from one sample in a study of beta chain features in type 1 diabetes. This table comes from immunoSEQ multiplex PCR, and its TCRdb copy is limited to in-frame clones, with some not included. The profile shows 680,000 or so clones, about an eighth of them singletons. The sequenced material came from naive CD4+ T cells from blood. Source of these receptors: a man aged 18 to 29 with type 1 diabetes. The CDR3 runs from the conserved cysteine through the conserved F or W.

J gene: TRBJ1-5; CDR3 length: 13; V gene: TRBV18; CDR3 protein: CASSPGANQPQHF
J gene: TRBJ2-5; CDR3 length: 11; V gene: TRBV15; CDR3 protein: CATSRGDTQYF
J gene: TRBJ1-2; CDR3 length: 16; V gene: TRBV10-3; CDR3 protein: CAISEPVLGTGYGYTF
J gene: TRBJ2-3; CDR3 length: 17; V gene: TRBV4-1; CDR3 protein: CASSQRGPGQTTDTQYF
J gene: TRBJ2-6; CDR3 length: 15; V gene: TRBV6-5; CDR3 protein: CATSTESSGANVLTF
J gene: TRBJ1-4; CDR3 length: 17; V gene: TRBV27; CDR3 protein: CASSSNLITTGDEKLFF
J gene: TRBJ1-2; CDR3 length: 15; V gene: TRBV4-1; CDR3 protein: CASSQDPGAPYGYTF
J gene: TRBJ1-2; CDR3 length: 19; V gene: TRBV4-1; CDR3 protein: CASSQGMRQGYRPNYGYTF
J gene: TRBJ2-7; CDR3 length: 15; V gene: TRBV28; CDR3 protein: CASSLGVAGPYEQYF
J gene: TRBJ1-1; CDR3 length: 12; V gene: TRBV18; CDR3 protein: CASSRPPDEAFF
J gene: TRBJ1-1; CDR3 length: 13; V gene: TRBV10-3; CDR3 protein: CAISESGPEKAFF
J gene: TRBJ2-7; CDR3 length: 13; V gene: TRBV10-3; CDR3 protein: CAISPIIVEEQYF
J gene: TRBJ1-1; CDR3 length: 14; V gene: TRBV19; CDR3 protein: CASSIDREVAEAFF
J gene: TRBJ1-6; CDR3 length: 14; V gene: TRBV7-3; CDR3 protein: CASSYRAKDSPLHF
J gene: TRBJ1-1; CDR3 length: 13; V gene: TRBV29-1; CDR3 protein: CSVSRVMNTEAFF
J gene: TRBJ2-5; CDR3 length: 13; V gene: TRBV6-1; CDR3 protein: CASETGSRETQYF
J gene: TRBJ2-5; CDR3 length: 15; V gene: TRBV30; CDR3 protein: CAWSRDRGGQETQYF
J gene: TRBJ2-5; CDR3 length: 14; V gene: TRBV4-2; CDR3 protein: CAAGLADYQETQYF
J gene: TRBJ1-2; CDR3 length: 15; V gene: TRBV6-6; CDR3 protein: CASSYSETGIGGYTF
J gene: TRBJ2-1; CDR3 length: 16; V gene: TRBV7-2; CDR3 protein: CASSSQSSGSGNEQFF
J gene: TRBJ2-1; CDR3 length: 12; V gene: TRBV7-9; CDR3 protein: CASSLADNEQFF
J gene: TRBJ2-6; CDR3 length: 19; V gene: TRBV29-1; CDR3 protein: CSVEDFGTGVLTGANVLTF
J gene: TRBJ2-7; CDR3 length: 11; V gene: TRBV10-3; CDR3 protein: CAIRGPDEQYF
J gene: TRBJ2-1; CDR3 length: 11; V gene: TRBV30; CDR3 protein: CACNTGSHQFF
J gene: TRBJ2-1; CDR3 length: 11; V gene: TRBV5-6; CDR3 protein: CASSLDNEQFF
J gene: TRBJ1-1; CDR3 length: 14; V gene: TRBV9; CDR3 protein: CASSPVSGNTEAFF
J gene: TRBJ1-3; CDR3 length: 13; V gene: TRBV12-5; CDR3 protein: CASGEVAGNTIYF
J gene: TRBJ2-7; CDR3 length: 14; V gene: TRBV4-2; CDR3 protein: CASSQVGSVYEQYF
J gene: TRBJ1-2; CDR3 length: 15; V gene: TRBV9; CDR3 protein: CASSRQGRGNYGYTF
J gene: TRBJ2-1; CDR3 length: 14; V gene: TRBV10-3; CDR3 protein: CAIRGTGVPNEQFF
J gene: TRBJ1-1; CDR3 length: 14; V gene: TRBV27; CDR3 protein: CASTPAEMNTEAFF
J gene: TRBJ2-7; CDR3 length: 15; V gene: TRBV5-1; CDR3 protein: CASSSGGTISYEQYF
J gene: TRBJ1-6; CDR3 length: 13; V gene: TRBV5-8; CDR3 protein: CASSLTGDSPLHF
J gene: TRBJ1-2; CDR3 length: 13; V gene: TRBV30; CDR3 protein: CAWSVVPDGSYTF
J gene: TRBJ1-3; CDR3 length: 14; V gene: TRBV5-1; CDR3 protein: CASSLDNSGNTIYF
J gene: TRBJ1-2; CDR3 length: 20; V gene: TRBV19; CDR3 protein: CASSRDGGQDSRTHLYGYTF
J gene: TRBJ1-1; CDR3 length: 14; V gene: TRBV10-3; CDR3 protein: CAISERGKNTEAFF
J gene: TRBJ2-7; CDR3 length: 16; V gene: TRBV7-2; CDR3 protein: CASSPSWGGWVNEQYF
J gene: TRBJ2-1; CDR3 length: 15; V gene: TRBV5-1; CDR3 protein: CASSLHSGVYNEQFF
J gene: TRBJ1-1; CDR3 length: 13; V gene: TRBV10-1; CDR3 protein: CASSWDSSAEAFF
J gene: TRBJ1-6; CDR3 length: 14; V gene: TRBV27; CDR3 protein: CASSSETGYSPLHF
J gene: TRBJ1-1; CDR3 length: 14; V gene: TRBV7-9; CDR3 protein: CASSLIPGTAEAFF
J gene: TRBJ1-1; CDR3 length: 15; V gene: TRBV9; CDR3 protein: CASSKGGSINAEAFF
J gene: TRBJ2-1; CDR3 length: 16; V gene: TRBV6-6; CDR3 protein: CASSLLAGGTYNEQFF
J gene: TRBJ1-1; CDR3 length: 14; V gene: TRBV19; CDR3 protein: CASSDGQMNTEAFF
J gene: TRBJ2-5; CDR3 length: 14; V gene: TRBV2; CDR3 protein: CASSRQGVQETQYF
J gene: TRBJ1-2; CDR3 length: 14; V gene: TRBV6-5; CDR3 protein: CASSSFRGSYGYTF
J gene: TRBJ2-3; CDR3 length: 12; V gene: TRBV2; CDR3 protein: CASDRGTDTQYF
J gene: TRBJ2-3; CDR3 length: 14; V gene: TRBV7-9; CDR3 protein: CASSLAIGPDTQYF
J gene: TRBJ2-1; CDR3 length: 15; V gene: TRBV5-1; CDR3 protein: CASSLEGQGVNEQFF
J gene: TRBJ2-5; CDR3 length: 16; V gene: TRBV6-5; CDR3 protein: CASSYSNRGRRETQYF
J gene: TRBJ1-2; CDR3 length: 14; V gene: TRBV28; CDR3 protein: CASSPRTGRDGYTF
J gene: TRBJ1-1; CDR3 length: 17; V gene: TRBV27; CDR3 protein: CASTSLRAPGGNTEAFF
J gene: TRBJ1-5; CDR3 length: 16; V gene: TRBV2; CDR3 protein: CASSERRAYSNQPQHF
J gene: TRBJ1-5; CDR3 length: 17; V gene: TRBV2; CDR3 protein: CASSEYATTDSNQPQHF